This entry concerns a single T cell receptor (beta chain). Its antigen has not been determined. No much larger clonotype is one base removed from it; base qualities were not supplied. The data were obtained in a study of cytomegalovirus exposure and HLA in healthy donors (dated by TCRdb to the late 2010s). About the study as a whole: According to an earlier analysis of 587 of the donors, some 180 million T cells yielded approximately 120 million unique TCR beta sequences and 276 Gb of sequence data. Around 320 gigabases of sequencing data and 80 million or so unique TCR sequences were included in an early release covering roughly 600 HLA-typed donors. Of the roughly 410 genotyped donors, 65% to 90% were placed in the genetic ancestry cluster associated with self-reported Caucasian donors. The aim of the study was to test whether cataloging public T cell receptors could identify signatures of past pathogen exposure. The study used immunosequencing to profile the T cell repertoires of 670 or so subjects and linked those repertoires to cytomegalovirus serostatus. A separate validation cohort of roughly 110 different subjects was used in addition to the roughly 640-subject first cohort. The study combined high-throughput TCR immunosequencing, statistical association of individual TCRs with disease status, and machine learning to predict cytomegalovirus infection status. In a later analysis, previously published TCR beta repertoires from several hundred donors were re-analyzed and high-resolution HLA genotyping was added so that TCR occurrence patterns could be studied. Rather than using new phenotypic data, the later analysis identified candidate immune exposures from TCR beta sequences and from how often those sequences occurred across donors. An earlier analysis of some 600 of the donors applied high-throughput TCR beta sequencing to assess whether each TCR beta V gene segment acted as functional or pseudogenic. Donor age, sex, ethnicity and CMV serostatus were compiled together with the repertoire data. In a later genetic analysis, genome-wide SNP genotypes for about 65% of the 666 donors were used, and that subset was treated as a discovery cohort. All discovery cohort repertoires had been generated on a single sequencing platform. Both class I and class II loci were covered by HLA typing, at four-digit resolution. Typing coverage differed by locus: A, B, C, DRB1 and DQB1 were typed in roughly 629-630 donors, DQA1 in 522, DPA1 in around 600, and DPB1 in 472. Because of strong linkage in the cohort, 4 to 6 DR-DQ haplotypes were treated as single units for association and clustering. Among roughly 370 genotyped donors of the cohort, an average of roughly 240,000 unique TCR beta nucleotide sequences were sequenced per donor, around a sixth of them non-productive.

The cohort was made up of around 720 healthy bone marrow donors. At the time of sampling, every cohort member was nominally healthy, though immune exposures that went unrecorded were likely present. The donor was CMV seropositive and was included in the group of almost 300 seropositive cohort members. Each donor provided a peripheral blood sample, and peripheral blood mononuclear cells were used for TCR beta sequencing. The Qiagen DNeasy Blood Extraction Kit was used to extract genomic DNA from the blood cell samples. Paper-wide results and their limitations: A cluster of highly shared sequence variants was judged likely to be a technical artifact of the sequencing pipeline. A few of the identified cytomegalovirus-associated TCR beta chains were confirmed in vitro to be specific for cytomegalovirus antigens. Across donors, most TCR sequences were observed very rarely, whereas some public TCRs were present in many individuals. Cytomegalovirus status was reported to be diagnosed by the classifier with high specificity and sensitivity in both the original and validation cohorts. A later analysis found that HLA-associated TCR beta chains were more clonally expanded and had lower generation probabilities than equally common non-associated chains. According to a later genetic analysis, donors in an Asian-associated ancestry cluster had fewer N-insertions in productive TCRs than the approximately 710-donor mean. Because some donors lacked HLA typing at each locus, the association tests relied only on the typed subset. The study gave a list of 150 to 200 TCR beta chains associated with cytomegalovirus. For the cohort, immune exposure information was limited to CMV serostatus. In an earlier analysis of 587 of the donors, most TCR beta V segments appeared in productive rearrangements about 87% or about 30% of the time, broadly matching IMGT annotations. Roughly 15 rarely observed V segments, including chromosome 9 orphons, were excluded from the earlier analysis of several hundred of the donors because counts were too low. In a later analysis, the rate of TCR association differed among HLA loci, with DRB1 alleles having the most associated TCRs and HLA-C alleles having the fewest. A further reported finding was that TCR beta sequences accurately predicted the HLA-A and HLA-B alleles for most subjects in the first cohort. V-gene and J-gene trimming of TCR beta chains was associated with a missense DCLRE1C variant in a later genetic analysis, and the association was replicated in an independent cohort. Strong co-occurrence of HLA alleles, especially DR and DQ, made assigning TCR associations to individual alleles difficult. The cohort was sequenced for TCR beta chains only, and without alpha or paired-chain data the features that could be detected were limited. It was suggested by the authors that the approach could potentially be generalized to other disease states and immunological phenotypes. A later analysis reported that several top co-occurrence clusters appeared linked to parvovirus B19, influenza, CMV and Epstein-Barr virus. In a later analysis, more than 15,000 TCR beta sequences were associated with specific HLA alleles at a false discovery rate of 0.05. The presence/absence analyses assumed that sequencing depth was roughly uniform across donors, and that assumption may not be true. Most CMV-associated TCR beta chains appeared to be HLA-restricted in a later analysis, and the HLA associations seemed to be driven largely by CMV exposure. Correlated functional status among segregating V segments might reflect linkage disequilibrium, but an unknown experimental factor could not be ruled out.

Library creation used the immunoSEQ multiplex PCR assay. A mixture of 60 forward primers for TCR Vbeta segments and 13 reverse primers for TCR Jbeta segments was used in the multiplex PCR. Amplification of the CDR3 region of rearranged TCR beta genes was performed with a multiplex PCR assay on genomic DNA. On the Illumina HiSeq System, the amplified TCR beta libraries were sequenced as 87-base-pair reads. Turning to the authors' computational methods: A later analysis counted tens of millions of unique TCR beta chains across the 550 to 800 repertoires, and approximately 11 million of these chains were shared by at least two donors. Raw reads were error-corrected and collapsed into unique sequences by a nearest-neighbor algorithm in which closely related sequences were merged to remove PCR and sequencing errors. Alignment of CDR3 sequences to IMGT reference sequences was used to assign V, D and J gene segments. For a sequence to be retained, a match of at least six nucleotides was required to both a V gene segment and a J gene segment. Rearrangements were classified as productive when the CDR3 lacked stop codons and remained in frame with V and J, and all other rearrangements were classified as non-productive. CDR3 was defined by IMGT convention, running from the second conserved V-encoded cysteine to the conserved J-encoded phenylalanine. In an earlier analysis of around 600 of the donors, sequences lacking an unambiguous match to a single V gene segment were excluded. An earlier analysis of approximately 590 of the donors called V segments functional above 56.7% productive rearrangements and segregating when the between-donor standard deviation exceeded 5%. To diagnose cytomegalovirus status from the catalog of TCR beta chain sequences, a statistical classification framework was built. In a later analysis, TCR nucleotide sequences were compared against IMGT/GENE-DB human TR gene sequences so that V and J genes could be assigned. A later analysis assigned CDR3 sequences and most-parsimonious VDJ recombination scenarios with the TCRdist pipeline. A later analysis defined each TCR beta chain by its CDR3 amino acid sequence plus V-gene family, and excluded reads lacking a unique V-gene family. In a later analysis, 450 to 600 highly shared, low-generation-probability nucleotide sequences were removed to address suspected cross-contamination and a sequencing artifact. In a later analysis, a clonal expansion index was calculated for each public chain from normalized within-repertoire ranks of inferred template counts. Generation probabilities in a later analysis came from a VDJ recombination model fitted to out-of-frame rearrangements, and those results were checked against IGoR. In a later analysis, TCR-TCR, TCR-HLA and TCR-CMV co-occurrence was scored with hypergeometric tests, and a repertoire-size bias correction was applied to TCR pairs. In a later analysis, false discovery rates were estimated by permuting HLA or CMV assignments 20 times. In a later analysis, co-occurring TCRs were grouped using DBSCAN, and TCRdist sequence similarity was added for clustering within HLA-allele-positive subsets. Repertoires with fewer than 30,000 or more than 120,000 public chains were left out of co-occurrence clustering, as were five repertoires with anomalous nucleotide sharing. Held by TCRdb, this immuneACCESS table contains in-frame sequences only and omits some clones. Under half of the omission traces to an unresolved V gene where checked; the cause of the rest is unknown. V, J and clone size are those of that table, while D and trimming were read from the DNA. The sample records around 110,000 clones, approximately 78% of which are singletons. Together, the top ten hold about a fifth of the sample.

The sequencing input was PBMCs. The receptor's source is a young man in good health and CMV-seropositive.

DNA sequence: TGCAGTGCTAGATTGGGGGGAGAGCAGTACTTC. Its amino acids are CSARLGGEQYF. The chain is encoded by TRBV20-1 joined to TRBJ2-7; the D gene is perhaps TRBD2, from 6 matching bases. The trim is 2 bases for V and 7 bases for J, with a gap of 9 bases between the germline ends. From a lookup of the germline V gene (reference sequence), CDR1 and CDR2 are DFQATT and SNEGSKA. Counted from cysteine to phenylalanine, this CDR3 has 11 amino acids. The only DNA kept is the CDR3, 33 bases in frame from the first base.